Listed here are 23 T cell receptor beta chains from one sample, sequenced in a study of beta chain features in type 1 diabetes. Isolated RNA was reverse transcribed in full, so expressed TCRB transcripts were sequenced. The protocol was immunoSEQ multiplex PCR, while the TCRdb copy is restricted to in-frame clones and leaves out a portion. This table has around 400,000 clones, roughly 13% appearing once. The sample consisted of naive CD4+ T cells from blood. The receptor set was obtained from a young man in good health.

This clone turned up a few times. The gene calls are TRBV4-2 and TRBJ2-1; 7 bases are a match to TRBD2. Germline CDR1 LGHNA, CDR2 YNFKEQ. Trimming cost V 0 bases and J 12 bases; bases outside gene matches: 11. This CDR3 comprises 15 residues. The chain's CDR3 is CASSQDPRGDLRQFF. The CDR3 DNA reads TGTGCCAGCAGCCAAGATCCCCGGGGGGACCTGAGGCAGTTCTTC.

This clone came up a few times. The CDR3 here is CASSQDATHTDTQYF. The CDR3 nucleotides are TGTGCCAGCAGCCAAGATGCGACTCATACAGATACGCAGTATTTT. This chain connects TRBV4-2 to TRBJ2-3; D unclear. CDR1 and CDR2 from the germline V gene are LGHNA and YNFKEQ. This CDR3 is built from 15 residues. V was pared by 0 bases and J by 3 bases, with 10 bases between.

This clone was counted only a few times. The V gene is TRBV7-3, the J gene TRBJ2-7, with 9 positions matching TRBD1. Germline CDR1 is SGHTA and CDR2 is FQGTGA. There are 14 residues in the CDR3. V lost 0 bases, J lost 4 bases, and 1 base stayed unmatched. The CDR3 is CASSLTGQGYEQYF. In DNA form, the CDR3 reads TGTGCCAGCAGCTTAACGGGACAGGGTTACGAGCAGTACTTC.

The J gene is TRBJ2-3, the V gene TRBV9; no definite D call. This CDR3 is built from 15 residues. Trimming shortened V by 0 bases and J by 2 bases, and 10 bases separated the two germline ends. Germline V lookup: CDR1 SGDLS, CDR2 YYNGEE. The CDR3 protein is CASSVGVGHTDTQYF. The CDR3 DNA reads TGTGCCAGCAGCGTAGGGGTGGGCCACACAGATACGCAGTATTTT.

The CDR3 spells CASSGLAGSYNEQFF. The DNA of the CDR3 is TGTGCCAGCAGCGGCCTAGCGGGCTCCTACAATGAGCAGTTCTTC. The gene calls are TRBV11-2 and TRBJ2-1; 8 bases match TRBD2. Germline V gene sequence: CDR1 SGHAT, CDR2 FQNNGV. The junction had 3 bases not matched to a gene; V was cut back by 5 bases and J by 0 bases. The CDR3 has 15 residues.

The genes are TRBV15 and TRBJ1-5; D perhaps matches TRBD1 (5 bases). Germline V lookup: CDR1 LNHNV, CDR2 YYDKDF (reference sequence). Trimming stripped 5 bases from V and 0 bases from J, with 17 bases between. The CDR3 is 17 amino acids. The CDR3 loop reads CATSSRRQGYSNQPQHF. The CDR3 nucleotides read TGTGCCACCAGCTCTCGACGTCAGGGCTATAGCAATCAGCCCCAGCATTTT.

This chain joins TRBV16 and TRBJ2-7, with a possible D match to TRBD1 (6 bases). V was pared by 5 bases and J by 0 bases, with 8 bases between. The CDR3 runs 13 residues. Germline-derived CDR1 and CDR2 are KGHSY and FQNENV. CDR3 coding DNA: TGTGCCAGCAGCGGGGGCAGCTCCTACGAGCAGTACTTC. It encodes CASSGGSSYEQYF.

This clone was picked up a small number of times. This chain uses TRBV4-2 with TRBJ2-5; the match to TRBD2 covers 9 bases. V shed 0 bases and J 2 bases; nucleotides not matched to a gene: 4. This CDR3 is built from 16 residues. Germline CDR1 LGHNA, CDR2 YNFKEQ. The chain's CDR3 is CASSQDSAGGQETQYF. In DNA, the CDR3 is TGTGCCAGCAGCCAAGATTCAGCGGGGGGTCAAGAGACCCAGTACTTC.

This chain uses TRBV19 with TRBJ2-2; D is possibly TRBD1 (5 bases). Per germline, CDR1 LNHDA and CDR2 SQIVND (reference sequence). V lost 3 bases and J lost 5, with 13 bases in between. The CDR3 is made up of 15 amino acids. The chain's CDR3 is CASSIGQGRTGELFF. CDR3 nucleotides: TGTGCCAGTAGTATTGGGCAGGGCCGGACCGGGGAGCTGTTTTTT.

This clone occurred a few times. This chain joins TRBV9 and TRBJ2-1; TRBD1 agrees at 8 bases. The CDR3 length is 15 residues. J gave up 0 bases and V 6 bases, and 5 bases lay outside the gene matches. Germline CDR1 is SGDLS and CDR2 is YYNGEE. The CDR3 DNA reads as TGTGCCAGCAATCCTACAGGGGGCTCCTACAATGAGCAGTTCTTC. Its translation: CASNPTGGSYNEQFF.

This chain connects TRBV6-4 to TRBJ1-1; D gene ambiguous. Germline CDR1 MRHNA, CDR2 SNTAGT. This CDR3 is 13 amino acids long. V was pared by 3 bases and J by 0 bases, with 5 bases between. The CDR3: CASSEQVNTEAFF. The CDR3 DNA reads TGTGCCAGCAGTGAGCAGGTGAACACTGAAGCTTTCTTT.

The chain links TRBV7-2 to TRBJ2-1; 7 bases line up with TRBD1. The V gene end was trimmed by 5 bases and the J gene end by 8 bases; junction bases not matched to a gene: 9. Germline V gene lookup returns CDR1 SGHTA and CDR2 FQGNSA. The CDR3 is made up of 14 amino acids. The CDR3 DNA follows: TGTGCCAGCAGCCCATCCCGAGGGGGCGATGAGCAGTTCTTC. It yields the protein CASSPSRGGDEQFF.

This sequence joins TRBV12-5 and TRBJ1-1; D is unclear. Trimming took off 3 bases at V and 0 bases at J, with 5 bases between the two ends. Germline V gives CDR1 LGHNT, CDR2 FRNRAP. This CDR3 has 13 residues. The CDR3 loop is CASGLEVNTEAFF. CDR3 sequence (DNA): TGTGCTAGTGGTTTAGAGGTGAACACTGAAGCTTTCTTT.

The chain joins TRBV9 to TRBJ2-7; TRBD2 might be the D (6 bases). Trimming removed 3 bases from V and 6 bases from J, with 22 bases in between. The CDR3 sequence is 16 residues long. From germline, CDR1 is SGDLS and CDR2 YYNGEE. The CDR3 protein is CASSAVSNPGLIEQYF. CDR3 in DNA: TGTGCCAGCAGCGCTGTATCAAATCCGGGACTGATCGAGCAGTACTTC.

The gene calls are TRBV7-9 and TRBJ1-1; unclear D gene. The CDR3 is 14 amino acids. Germline-derived CDR1 and CDR2 are SEHNR and FQNEAQ (reference sequence). Trimming removed 2 bases at V and 1 base at J, with 8 bases between. CDR3 DNA sequence: TGTGCCAGCAGCTTAATGGGCACGAACACTGAAGCTTTCTTT. Residues: CASSLMGTNTEAFF.

This chain links TRBV18 with TRBJ2-5; 7 bases are shared with TRBD1. The germline V gene has CDR1 KGHSH and CDR2 LQKENI. The CDR3 length is 15 residues. Germline trimming cut 4 bases from V and 4 bases from J; bases unmatched to any gene: 9. The CDR3 is CASSQAGGRRETQYF. CDR3 coding DNA: TGTGCCAGCTCACAAGCAGGGGGAAGGAGAGAGACCCAGTACTTC. Based on the CDR3 plus reference TRBV18 and TRBJ2-5, the full variable domain is NAGVMQNPRHLVRRRGQEARLRCSPMKGHSHVYWYRQLPEEGLKFMVYLQKENIIDESGMPKERFSAEFPKEGPSILRIQQVVRGDSAAYFCASSQAGGRRETQYFGPGTRLLVL.

The chain carries TRBV4-3 and TRBJ2-3; TRBD2 aligns across 7 bases. This CDR3 region has 14 residues. Looked up from germline, CDR1 is LGHNA and CDR2 is YSLEER. Trimming removed 6 bases from V and 2 bases from J; junction bases left unmatched: 5. Written as DNA, the CDR3 is TGCGCCAGCAGTTCTAGCGGACCCACAGATACGCAGTATTTT. Amino acids: CASSSSGPTDTQYF.

In its sample, this clone was seen a few times. The V gene is TRBV11-3, the J gene TRBJ2-5, with 7 bases fitting TRBD1. This CDR3 region has 15 residues. CDR1 is SGHNT and CDR2 is YENEEA in the germline V gene. J lost 4 bases, V lost 4 bases, and 9 bases had no gene match. The CDR3 region has the DNA TGTGCCAGCAGCTCGGGACAGACCGTCCGAGAGACCCAGTACTTC. Translating gives CASSSGQTVRETQYF.

This clone was seen a handful of times. The chain carries TRBV29-1 and TRBJ1-1, with D perhaps matching TRBD1 (5 bases). Looked up from germline, CDR1 is SQVTM and CDR2 is ANQGSEA. Trimming took off 7 bases at V and 2 bases at J, with 11 bases between the two ends. The CDR3 is 12 residues long. CDR3 sequence (DNA): TGCAGCGGGGTCAGGGTCAACACTGAAGCTTTCTTT. This codes for CSGVRVNTEAFF.

This clone was detected only a few times. The chain uses TRBV28 and TRBJ1-2, with TRBD1 as a possible D gene (6 bases). V was clipped by 8 bases and J by 4 bases, with 8 bases between them. This CDR3 has 11 amino acids. The germline V gene has CDR1 MDHEN and CDR2 SYDVKM. CDR3 region: CASGTTYGYTF. The CDR3 DNA is TGTGCCAGCGGGACAACCTATGGCTACACCTTC.

This clone was counted a few times. The V gene is TRBV10-3, the J gene TRBJ2-7; no clear D gene. Trimming took off 0 bases at V and 0 bases at J, with 6 bases between the two ends. The length of the CDR3 is 14 residues. Germline V gene data show CDR1 as ENHRY and CDR2 as SYGVKD. CDR3 loop: CAISESHSSYEQYF. The CDR3 DNA reads TGTGCCATCAGTGAGTCGCACAGCTCCTACGAGCAGTACTTC.

This clone turned up a few times. CDR3 loop: CASSPRAEEVDTEAFF. The CDR3 coding sequence is TGTGCCAGCTCACCACGGGCAGAAGAAGTCGACACTGAAGCTTTCTTT. This chain joins TRBV18 and TRBJ1-1; the D is unclear. Trimming took 1 base from V and 3 from J, leaving 15 bases between them. Germline assignment: CDR1 KGHSH and CDR2 LQKENI. The CDR3 contains 16 residues.

The chain combines TRBV5-5 with TRBJ2-3; D is perhaps TRBD2 (6 bases). This CDR3 contains 14 residues. The ends were cut back, 4 bases at V and 2 bases at J, with 11 bases in the middle. Germline V gene lookup returns CDR1 SGHKS and CDR2 YYEKEE (reference sequence). The CDR3 nucleotides are TGTGCCAGCAGCCGGGACTCGTTCACAGATACGCAGTATTTT. This gives the protein CASSRDSFTDTQYF.